The 32 T cell receptor beta chains below all came from one sample that was sequenced in a study of radiotherapy plus CTLA-4 blockade in lung cancer (dated by TCRdb to 2017 to 2018). The library came from the immunoSEQ multiplex PCR assay. This immuneACCESS table, as held by TCRdb, lists in-frame sequences with V and J called but not all clones. Of the missing ones, under half trace to an unresolved V gene in checked studies; the others have no known cause. Within this sample are around 26,000 clones, with about three quarters of them counted one time only. The ten top clones hold around 3.5% of the sample. The specimen was peripheral blood, collected from a patient treated with radiotherapy plus ipilimumab. These receptors all stem from a human donor with non-small cell lung cancer who had stable disease on radiotherapy plus ipilimumab.

The genes are TRBV19 and TRBJ2-1, with TRBD2 matching over 8 bases. The germline V gene has CDR1 LNHDA and CDR2 SQIVND (reference sequence). Germline trimming cut 0 bases from V and 4 bases from J; bases unmatched to any gene: 5. The CDR3 loop spans 16 amino acids. Written as DNA, the CDR3 is TGTGCCAGTAGTATAGATCCAGAGCGGGGGTACAATGAGCAGTTCTTC. Protein: CASSIDPERGYNEQFF.

The rearrangement uses TRBV19 and TRBJ2-7; 8 bases agree with TRBD1. J gave up 3 bases and V 0 bases, and 13 bases lay outside the gene matches. Germline V gives CDR1 LNHDA, CDR2 SQIVND (reference sequence). This CDR3 is built from 18 residues. Here the CDR3 reads CASSIDLLRGQEDYEQYF. The DNA for the CDR3 is TGTGCCAGTAGTATAGACCTACTGAGGGGACAGGAGGACTACGAGCAGTACTTC.

The chain couples TRBV6-5 to TRBJ2-7; 9 nucleotides match TRBD1. After removal of 6 bases from V and 3 bases from J, the junction contained 3 bases not matched to a gene. This CDR3 contains 13 residues. Germline V lookup: CDR1 MNHEY, CDR2 SVGAGI. CDR3 amino acids: CASRRTGDYEQYF. Written as DNA, the CDR3 is TGTGCCAGCAGGCGGACAGGGGACTACGAGCAGTACTTC.

This chain's CDR3 is CASRLLGEAFF. For the CDR3, the DNA is TGTGCCAGTAGGCTATTAGGGGAAGCTTTCTTT. V gene TRBV19 combines with J gene TRBJ1-1; D ambiguous. V was pared by 6 bases and J by 8 bases, with 10 bases between. The CDR3 length is 11 residues. The germline V gene has CDR1 LNHDA and CDR2 SQIVND (reference sequence). The whole variable domain, filled in from reference TRBV19 and TRBJ1-1, reads DGGITQSPKYLFRKEGQNVTLSCEQNLNHDAMYWYRQDPGQGLRLIYYSQIVNDFQKGDIAEGYSVSREKKESFPLTVTSAQKNPTAFYLCASRLLGEAFFGQGTRLTVV.

The chain uses TRBV5-1 and TRBJ2-3; the match to TRBD1 covers 7 bases. The junction had 9 bases not matched to a gene; V was cut back by 6 bases and J by 2 bases. The length of the CDR3 is 15 residues. The V gene's germline CDR1 is SGHRS and CDR2 YFSETQ. The CDR3 is CASNLGDRATDTQYF. The CDR3 bases are TGCGCCAGCAACCTGGGGGACAGAGCCACAGATACGCAGTATTTT. Looking up the rest from reference TRBV5-1 and TRBJ2-3 gives the full variable domain: KAGVTQTPRYLIKTRGQQVTLSCSPISGHRSVSWYQQTPGQGLQFLFEYFSETQRNKGNFPGRFSGRQFSNSRSEMNVSTLELGDSALYLCASNLGDRATDTQYFGPGTRLTVL.

The J gene is TRBJ2-2, the V gene TRBV6-4; D is ambiguous. Germline V gene lookup returns CDR1 MRHNA and CDR2 SNTAGT. This CDR3 spans 13 amino acids. V was trimmed by 3 bases and J by 2 bases, leaving 4 bases between them. CDR3 protein: CASSEINTGELFF. The CDR3 nucleotides read TGTGCCAGCAGTGAAATCAACACCGGGGAGCTGTTTTTT.

The chain links TRBV28 to TRBJ1-1; tentative D call: TRBD1 (5 bases). Trimming shortened V by 3 bases and J by 4 bases, and 12 bases separated the two germline ends. The CDR3 runs to 14 residues. Germline CDR1 MDHEN, CDR2 SYDVKM. CDR3 residues: CASSFPPGSTEAFF. Written as DNA, the CDR3 is TGTGCCAGCAGTTTTCCCCCAGGGTCCACTGAAGCTTTCTTT. Using reference TRBV28 and TRBJ1-1 for the parts outside the CDR3, the full variable domain is DVKVTQSSRYLVKRTGEKVFLECVQDMDHENMFWYRQDPGLGLRLIYFSYDVKMKEKGDIPEGYSVSREKKERFSLILESASTNQTSMYLCASSFPPGSTEAFFGQGTRLTVV.

The chain employs TRBV9 and TRBJ2-7; D may correspond to TRBD1 or TRBD2 (5 bases each). In germline, CDR1 is SGDLS, CDR2 YYNGEE. There are 13 residues in the CDR3. With 4 bases removed from V and 6 bases from J, the gap between germline ends came to 14 bases. The CDR3 DNA reads TGTGCCAGCAGCCCCCAGGGAGCTGGCGAGCAGTACTTC. As protein: CASSPQGAGEQYF. Looking up the rest from reference TRBV9 and TRBJ2-7 gives the full variable domain: DSGVTQTPKHLITATGQRVTLRCSPRSGDLSVYWYQQSLDQGLQFLIQYYNGEERAKGNILERFSAQQFPDLHSELNLSSLELGDSALYFCASSPQGAGEQYFGPGTRLTVT.

The CDR3 loop is CASSQDLAVATDTQYF. CDR3 sequence (DNA): TGTGCCAGCAGCCAAGATTTAGCGGTAGCAACAGATACGCAGTATTTT. The V gene is TRBV4-2, the J gene TRBJ2-3; possible D gene TRBD2, 6 bases. The length of the CDR3 is 16 residues. Germline assignment: CDR1 LGHNA and CDR2 YNFKEQ. The V and J ends lost 0 bases and 3 bases respectively, with 13 bases between them.

This clone was seen a single time. The J gene is TRBJ1-2, the V gene TRBV5-4, with no clear D. In germline, CDR1 is SGHNT, CDR2 YYREEE (reference sequence). The ends were cut back, 0 bases at V and 7 bases at J, with 7 bases in the middle. This CDR3 is built from 12 residues. The CDR3 DNA reads TGTGCCAGCAGCTTGGGGGGAGCTGGCTACACCTTC. Residues: CASSLGGAGYTF.

The V gene is TRBV5-4, the J gene TRBJ2-7, with 12 bases aligning to TRBD1. CDR1 is SGHNT, CDR2 YYREEE, per germline (reference sequence). The V and J ends lost 4 bases and 6 bases, in that order; junction bases with no gene match: 5. The CDR3 contains 14 residues. The CDR3 reads CASSRDRGLSEQYF. CDR3 nucleotide sequence: TGTGCCAGCAGCCGGGACAGGGGGCTTTCCGAGCAGTACTTC.

The chain couples TRBV19 to TRBJ2-1; possibly TRBD1 for D (6 bases). Germline V lookup: CDR1 LNHDA, CDR2 SQIVND (reference sequence). CDR3 length: 12 residues. Trimming took 11 bases from V and 4 from J, leaving 12 bases between them. The CDR3 reads CASTRGYNEQFF. The DNA for the CDR3 is TGTGCCTCAACCAGGGGTTACAATGAGCAGTTCTTC.

The chain employs TRBV7-9 and TRBJ2-7; 8 nucleotides match TRBD2. The CDR3 extends over 13 amino acids. V was pared by 4 bases and J by 3 bases, with 2 bases of the junction left unmatched. CDR1 and CDR2 (germline): SEHNR, FQNEAQ (reference sequence). CDR3 nucleotides: TGTGCCAGCAGCTCAAGCGGGAGCTACGAGCAGTACTTC. Its translation is CASSSSGSYEQYF.

This clone has only a few counts. V gene TRBV6-6 combines with J gene TRBJ2-7; the D gene is possibly TRBD2 (5 bases). Trimming took 7 bases from V and 6 from J, leaving 13 bases between them. The CDR3 is made up of 12 amino acids. Germline loops: CDR1 MNHNY, CDR2 SVGAGI (reference sequence). The CDR3 region is CASTSGNSEQYF. The CDR3, as DNA: TGTGCCAGCACCTCCGGGAACTCCGAGCAGTACTTC.

The V call is TRBV5-1, the J call TRBJ2-1; 7 bases are shared with TRBD1. The germline V gene encodes CDR1 SGHRS and CDR2 YFSETQ. CDR3 length equals 14 residues. V lost 4 bases and J lost 5; bases outside the gene matches: 6. In DNA form, the CDR3 reads TGCGCCAGCAGCGCGTCGACAGGGCACAATGAGCAGTTCTTC. Residues: CASSASTGHNEQFF.

The chain joins TRBV19 to TRBJ2-7; 7 bases are shared with TRBD2. This CDR3 contains 14 residues. The germline V gene has CDR1 LNHDA and CDR2 SQIVND (reference sequence). With V trimmed by 4 bases and J by 2 bases, 5 bases remained unmatched. DNA for the CDR3: TGTGCCAGTAGTACTGAAGCGGGGACCTACGAGCAGTACTTC. Protein: CASSTEAGTYEQYF.

This sequence joins TRBV29-1 and TRBJ1-3; no clear D gene. CDR1 is SQVTM and CDR2 is ANQGSEA in the germline V gene. V was clipped by 3 bases and J by 0 bases, with 9 bases between them. The CDR3 has 14 amino acids. The CDR3 is CSVEVPGSGNTIYF. The CDR3 nucleotides are TGCAGCGTTGAGGTGCCCGGCTCTGGAAACACCATATATTTT.

The gene calls are TRBV2 and TRBJ2-1; TRBD2 aligns across 10 bases. V gave up 4 bases and J gave up 15 bases; unmatched junction bases: 3. Looked up from germline, CDR1 is SNHLY and CDR2 is FYNNEI. The CDR3 loop spans 11 amino acids. CDR3 nucleotides: TGTGCCAGCAGTGTTAAGCGGGAGGGGTTCTTC. It encodes CASSVKREGFF. Using reference TRBV2 and TRBJ2-1 for the parts outside the CDR3, the full variable domain is EPEVTQTPSHQVTQMGQEVILRCVPISNHLYFYWYRQILGQKVEFLVSFYNNEISEKSEIFDDQFSVERPDGSNFTLKIRSTKLEDSAMYFCASSVKREGFFGPGTRLTVL.

The V gene is TRBV7-2, the J gene TRBJ1-1; maybe TRBD1 (5 bases). CDR1 SGHTA and CDR2 FQGNSA come from the germline V gene. V gave up 1 base and J gave up 5 bases, with 11 bases separating them. CDR3 length: 14 amino acids. CDR3: CASSLVGARTEAFF. CDR3 nucleotides: TGTGCCAGCAGCTTAGTCGGGGCGCGGACTGAAGCTTTCTTT.

As regards this clone: The identical CDR3 is also encoded by other nucleotide sequences in the sample. This chain joins TRBV5-1 and TRBJ2-5; D unclear. Trimming removed 0 bases from V and 5 bases from J, with 5 bases in between. The germline CDR1 and CDR2 sequences are SGHRS and YFSETQ. CDR3 size: 12 residues. DNA of the CDR3: TGCGCCAGCAGCTTGGTAGGGGAGACCCAGTACTTC. Protein sequence: CASSLVGETQYF. The full variable domain, rest sourced from reference TRBV5-1 and TRBJ2-5, is KAGVTQTPRYLIKTRGQQVTLSCSPISGHRSVSWYQQTPGQGLQFLFEYFSETQRNKGNFPGRFSGRQFSNSRSEMNVSTLELGDSALYLCASSLVGETQYFGPGTRLLVL.

The chain links TRBV25-1 to TRBJ2-1; 13 positions agree with TRBD2. The trim removed 4 bases at V and 8 bases at J, leaving 5 bases unmatched. CDR3 length: 15 amino acids. Looked up from germline, CDR1 is MGHDK and CDR2 is SYGVNS. Here the CDR3 reads CASSAWTSGSHEQFF. The DNA for the CDR3 is TGTGCCAGCAGTGCATGGACTAGCGGGAGCCATGAGCAGTTCTTC.

This chain links TRBV27 with TRBJ1-1, with 9 bases fitting TRBD1. Trimming took 2 bases from V and 8 from J; bases not matched to a gene: 6. Germline assignment: CDR1 MNHEY and CDR2 SMNVEV (reference sequence). The CDR3 runs 14 residues. The CDR3 sequence is CASSLRSGTGEAFF. Written as DNA, the CDR3 is TGTGCCAGCAGTTTAAGGTCCGGGACAGGGGAAGCTTTCTTT.

This rearrangement joins TRBV11-3 to TRBJ2-3; D ambiguous. Germline V CDR1 and CDR2: SGHNT, YENEEA. The CDR3 extends over 12 amino acids. V was cut by 5 bases and J by 1 base, with 4 bases left in between. DNA for the CDR3: TGTGCCAGCAGCACCCGCACAGATACGCAGTATTTT. This encodes CASSTRTDTQYF.

The chain links TRBV5-5 to TRBJ1-2; 12 bases are a match to TRBD1. Germline CDR1 is SGHKS and CDR2 is YYEKEE (reference sequence). J was trimmed by 8 bases and V by 0 bases; bases with no gene match: 8. The CDR3 totals 16 residues. CDR3 coding DNA: TGTGCCAGCAGCTTGGTGCCGGGACAGGGGGCTGGCGGCTACACCTTC. Protein: CASSLVPGQGAGGYTF.

This chain uses TRBV7-2 with TRBJ2-5; TRBD2 aligns across 11 bases. After removal of 1 base from V and 5 bases from J, the junction contained 12 bases not matched to a gene. The V gene's germline CDR1 is SGHTA and CDR2 FQGNSA. The CDR3 has 18 residues. In nucleotides, the CDR3 is TGTGCCAGCAGCTTAGGGTCGGCTAGCGGGAGGAAGGGCGAGACCCAGTACTTC. Its translation: CASSLGSASGRKGETQYF.

The chain recombines TRBV7-8 with TRBJ2-5, with D perhaps TRBD1 or TRBD2 (6 bases each). The CDR3 has 15 residues. From germline, CDR1 is SGHVS and CDR2 FQNEAQ. V gave up 6 bases and J gave up 0 bases, with 14 bases separating them. The CDR3 region has the DNA TGTGCCAGCAGGGAGCGGAGGGGGTACCAAGAGACCCAGTACTTC. Translating gives CASRERRGYQETQYF.

The gene calls are TRBV5-1 and TRBJ2-7; D gene unclear. This CDR3 is 14 amino acids long. CDR1 and CDR2 from the germline V gene are SGHRS and YFSETQ. Trimming took 1 base from V and 1 from J, leaving 9 bases between them. Written as DNA, the CDR3 is TGCGCCAGCAGCTTGAGTACGGATTCCTACGAGCAGTACTTC. Its protein product is CASSLSTDSYEQYF.

The rearrangement joins TRBV5-1 to TRBJ2-3, with TRBD2 as a possible D gene (5 bases). The V and J ends lost 4 bases and 2 bases respectively, with 8 bases between them. Germline assignment: CDR1 SGHRS and CDR2 YFSETQ. The CDR3 has 13 amino acids. CDR3 DNA: TGCGCCAGCAGCCGGGAACTCACAGATACGCAGTATTTT. As protein: CASSRELTDTQYF.

The chain carries TRBV4-1 and TRBJ2-7, with 13 bases fitting TRBD2. Germline trimming cut 6 bases from V and 3 bases from J; bases unmatched to any gene: 5. In germline, CDR1 is MGHRA, CDR2 YSYEKL. The CDR3 loop spans 15 amino acids. This CDR3 reads CASRVGTSGNYEQYF. The CDR3 DNA reads TGCGCCAGCAGGGTGGGGACTAGCGGGAACTACGAGCAGTACTTC.

The chain links TRBV11-3 to TRBJ2-7; 7 bases line up with TRBD1. The V gene's germline CDR1 is SGHNT and CDR2 YENEEA. J was trimmed by 4 bases and V by 0 bases; bases with no gene match: 6. This CDR3 is 15 amino acids long. CDR3 DNA sequence: TGTGCCAGCAGCTTAGAAGCCAGGGGGATATACGAGCAGTACTTC. Protein product: CASSLEARGIYEQYF.

The chain links TRBV7-2 to TRBJ2-1; 7 bases map to TRBD1. Germline CDR1 and CDR2: SGHTA and FQGNSA. The CDR3 has 16 amino acids. V was clipped by 5 bases and J by 3 bases; unmatched bases: 10. The CDR3: CASSPQGVAVYNEQFF. The CDR3 DNA reads TGTGCCAGCAGCCCCCAGGGGGTGGCGGTCTACAATGAGCAGTTCTTC.

The J gene is TRBJ1-5, the V gene TRBV2; D ambiguous. Germline assignment: CDR1 SNHLY and CDR2 FYNNEI. V was shortened by 6 bases and J by 6 bases, with 12 bases between the two germline ends. The length of the CDR3 is 13 residues. In DNA, the CDR3 is TGTGCCAGCAGACCCGAAGGGTTTCAGCCCCAGCATTTT. Protein product: CASRPEGFQPQHF.